This note documents a single T cell receptor beta chain sequence. The record originates from a study of blood T cell dynamics during melanoma immunotherapy. Study overall: Standard first-line treatment here was pembrolizumab or nivolumab plus ipilimumab in metastatic melanoma.

Regarding time point: week 3, after first cycle of checkpoint inhibitor. Response was assessed by RECIST 1.1 at 12 weeks, except a couple of rapid progressors. Patients had no prior systemic cancer treatment, immunosuppressants or other active cancers. Per germline, CDR1 SGHRS and CDR2 YFSETQ. After removal of 3 bases from V and 4 bases from J, the junction contained 5 bases not matched to a gene. The CDR3 is made up of 16 amino acids. Every bulk PBMC sample received the same 350 ng of DNA. The repertoire was sequenced with immunoSEQ multiplex PCR; TCRdb's copy has only in-frame clones and lacks some. The sample lists roughly 20,000 clones, nearly 90% occurring once.

V and J are TRBV5-1 and TRBJ2-2, with 11 bases matching TRBD2. Sequenced here: blood, sampled from a patient treated with checkpoint blockade. This receptor was obtained from a human donor with melanoma. CDR3 amino acids: CASSSLAGGGTGELFF. The CDR3 DNA sequence: TGCGCCAGCAGCTCGTTAGCGGGAGGGGGCACCGGGGAGCTGTTTTTT.